This T cell receptor (beta chain) is drawn from a study of shared clonotypes between healthy human individuals. About this clone: Sequence at one end of the junction differs from germline and may be a read error.

CD45RO-negative, CCR7-positively selected cells formed the naive CD8 fraction, excluding terminally differentiated effector memory CD45RA+ cells. Libraries were prepared by immunoSEQ multiplex PCR; TCRdb keeps only in-frame clonotypes and omits some of them. The sample includes more than 2 million clones, about 95% of them seen just once. The sample taken for sequencing was naive CD8+ T cells sorted from blood. This TCR came from a man in his late teens or twenties in good health.

The CDR3 sequence: CASSLVPGHNEQFF. CDR3 in DNA: TGTGCTAGCAGCTTAGTCCCGGGGCACAATGAGCAGTTCTTC. The rearrangement uses TRBV7-7 and TRBJ2-1, with D perhaps matching TRBD1 or TRBD2 (5 bases each). Per germline, CDR1 SSHAT and CDR2 FNYEAQ (reference sequence). This CDR3 contains 14 residues.